The source of this T cell receptor (beta chain) is a study of blood T cell repertoires in COVID-19. For the study at large: The samples span acute and convalescent COVID-19 from the United States, Italy and Spain. PBMCs, B-cell-depleted T cells, or T cells provided the cDNA or gDNA that made up the material.

Germline V lookup: CDR1 LNHDA, CDR2 SQIVND (reference sequence). The CDR3 has 16 amino acids. The trim removed 5 bases at V and 2 bases at J, leaving 5 bases unmatched. In the authors' methods: Nucleated cell counts were estimated from reference gene primer amplification. Data came from immunoSEQ multiplex PCR; TCRdb stores just in-frame clones and leaves some out. The V and J calls and the clone size are those of that table, but D and trimming were determined from the DNA. Of about 150,000 clones in the sample, approximately 86% were seen once. The origin of this receptor is a man in his 70s with acute or convalescent COVID-19. Sample: peripheral blood. The chain combines TRBV19 with TRBJ2-2; 10 bases align to TRBD1. The CDR3 DNA follows: TGTGCCAGTAGTTCAGGGACAGGGGTAAACACCGGGGAGCTGTTTTTT. Protein: CASSSGTGVNTGELFF.